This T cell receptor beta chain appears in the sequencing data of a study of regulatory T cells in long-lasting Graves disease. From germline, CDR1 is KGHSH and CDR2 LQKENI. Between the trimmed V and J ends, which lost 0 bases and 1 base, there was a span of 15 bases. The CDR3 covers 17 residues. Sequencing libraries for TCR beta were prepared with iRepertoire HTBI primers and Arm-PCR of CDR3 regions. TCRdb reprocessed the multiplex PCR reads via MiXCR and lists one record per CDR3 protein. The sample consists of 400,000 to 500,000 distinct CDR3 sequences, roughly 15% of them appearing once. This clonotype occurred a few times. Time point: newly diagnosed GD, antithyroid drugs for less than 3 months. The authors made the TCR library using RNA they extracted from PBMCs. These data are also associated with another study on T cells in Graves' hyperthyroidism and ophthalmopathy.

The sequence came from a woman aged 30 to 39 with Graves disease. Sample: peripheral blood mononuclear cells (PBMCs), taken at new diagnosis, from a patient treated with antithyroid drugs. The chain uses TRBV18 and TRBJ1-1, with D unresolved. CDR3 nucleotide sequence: TGTGCCAGCTCACCACCCAGCCCCCTTTCCAAGAACACTGAAGCTTTCTTT. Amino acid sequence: CASSPPSPLSKNTEAFF.